A selection of T cell receptor beta chains follows, all from one sample in a study of blood T cell repertoires in COVID-19. TCRdb's copy holds only in-frame clones and misses some; the assay was immunoSEQ multiplex PCR. This table has roughly 250,000 clones, roughly 82% appearing once. The sample comprised peripheral blood. Receptor source: an elderly woman with active or convalescent COVID-19. The CDR3 runs from the conserved cysteine through the conserved F or W. The D gene is left open where the match is weak. Clone size, where shown, is once, few, many, or a class for clones that have expanded.

d_call	clone_size	j_call	v_call	cdr3_aa	cdr3_nt
TRBD1	many	TRBJ2-7	TRBV6-2/TRBV6-3	CASSPRQGRGPPYEQYF	TGTGCCAGCAGTCCCCGACAGGGGCGCGGGCCTCCCTACGAGCAGTACTTC
NA	few	TRBJ1-3	TRBV28	CATTGLTDTIYF	TGTGCCACGACAGGATTAACGGACACCATATATTTT
NA	NA	TRBJ1-2	TRBV21-1	CASTGQVPGGYTF	TGTGCCAGCACCGGACAGGTACCAGGAGGCTACACCTTC
NA	NA	TRBJ2-1	TRBV4-1	CASSRFQRTPNNEQFF	TGCGCCAGCAGCCGTTTCCAGCGGACGCCAAATAATGAGCAGTTCTTC
TRBD1	NA	TRBJ2-3	TRBV4-1	CASSLDGQGVTDTQYF	TGCGCCAGCAGCCTTGATGGACAGGGCGTGACAGATACGCAGTATTTT
TRBD1	NA	TRBJ1-2	TRBV6-5	CASSRQGNYGYTF	TGTGCCAGCAGTCGACAGGGTAACTATGGCTACACCTTC
TRBD1	NA	TRBJ2-7	TRBV30	CACTDRGRREQYF	TGTGCCTGCACAGACAGGGGGCGTCGGGAGCAGTACTTC
TRBD1	NA	TRBJ1-1	TRBV5-1	CASSRQGAGTEAFF	TGCGCCAGCAGTCGACAGGGGGCGGGTACTGAAGCTTTCTTT
NA	NA	TRBJ1-5	TRBV28	CASSLGGGSNQPQHF	TGTGCCAGCAGTTTAGGGGGGGGAAGCAATCAGCCCCAGCATTTT
TRBD2	NA	TRBJ2-5	TRBV5-4	CASSRGTKQETQYF	TGTGCCAGCAGCCGCGGGACTAAACAAGAGACCCAGTACTTC
TRBD2	NA	TRBJ2-1	TRBV5-1	CASSGGTSYNEQFF	TGCGCCAGCAGCGGGGGGACTAGCTACAATGAGCAGTTCTTC
NA	NA	TRBJ1-1	TRBV29-1	CSVLQSTMNTEAFF	TGCAGCGTTCTCCAGTCAACTATGAACACTGAAGCTTTCTTT
TRBD2	NA	TRBJ2-5	TRBV19	CASSSLLAGSQETQYF	TGTGCCAGTAGTAGTTTACTAGCGGGGTCCCAAGAGACCCAGTACTTC
NA	NA	TRBJ2-4	TRBV27	CASSGFIGGSSGLAKNIQYF	TGTGCCAGCAGCGGATTCATAGGTGGTAGTAGCGGCCTAGCCAAAAACATTCAGTACTTC
NA	NA	TRBJ1-4	TRBV2	CASSGQVGKLFF	TGTGCCAGCAGTGGTCAGGTTGGAAAACTGTTTTTT
TRBD2	NA	TRBJ2-2	TRBV28	CASRTAGSNTGELFF	TGTGCCAGCAGGACAGCGGGGTCGAACACCGGGGAGCTGTTTTTT
TRBD1	NA	TRBJ1-4	TRBV27	CASSYGTGIQNEKLFF	TGTGCCAGCAGTTACGGGACAGGGATTCAAAATGAAAAACTGTTTTTT
TRBD1	NA	TRBJ1-6	TRBV30	CAWSRTGQGSPLHF	TGTGCCTGGAGCAGGACAGGGCAAGGATCACCCCTCCACTTT
NA	NA	TRBJ1-4	TRBV7-9	CASSSRGGVNEKLFF	TGTGCCAGCAGCTCTAGAGGGGGAGTTAATGAAAAACTGTTTTTT
NA	NA	TRBJ2-3	TRBV18	CASSPRRTDTQYF	TGTGCCAGCTCTCCTAGGCGGACAGATACGCAGTATTTT
NA	few	TRBJ1-2	TRBV12-3/TRBV12-4	CASRGPNYGYTF	TGTGCCAGCAGGGGCCCCAACTATGGCTACACCTTC
TRBD1	once	TRBJ2-2	TRBV5-1	CASSLTGGANTGELFF	TGCGCCAGCAGCTTGACAGGGGGCGCGAACACCGGGGAGCTGTTTTTT
NA	NA	TRBJ2-1	TRBV2	CASRILTGYDEQFF	TGTGCCAGCAGAATATTAACAGGGTATGATGAGCAGTTCTTC
NA	NA	TRBJ1-6	TRBV27	CASRVSDSPLHF	TGTGCCAGCAGGGTCAGTGATTCACCCCTCCACTTT
NA	NA	TRBJ2-5	TRBV30	CAWSSRQAMGETQYF	TGTGCCTGGAGTAGTCGACAGGCCATGGGGGAGACCCAGTACTTC
TRBD1	NA	TRBJ2-7	TRBV7-9	CASSHRQGAPDEQYF	TGTGCCAGCAGCCACCGACAGGGGGCACCGGACGAGCAGTACTTC
NA	NA	TRBJ2-2	TRBV3-1/TRBV3-2	CATRNTGGADTGELFF	TGTGCCACCCGGAATACGGGGGGCGCCGACACCGGGGAGCTGTTTTTT
NA	NA	TRBJ2-7	TRBV30	CAWSPGGSSYEQYF	TGTGCCTGGAGTCCCGGGGGATCCTCCTACGAGCAGTACTTC
NA	NA	TRBJ1-2	TRBV19	CASSTGPQGQGYTF	TGTGCCAGTAGTACGGGGCCGCAGGGGCAAGGCTACACCTTC
TRBD1	few	TRBJ1-4	TRBV2	CASRGTGSEKLFF	TGTGCCAGCAGGGGGACAGGGAGTGAAAAACTGTTTTTT
TRBD1	few	TRBJ2-7	TRBV14	CASSQVRGHEQYF	TGTGCCAGCAGCCAAGTCAGGGGGCACGAGCAGTACTTC
NA	NA	TRBJ1-1	TRBV28	CASSFTGIAAFF	TGTGCCAGCAGTTTCACGGGAATCGCAGCTTTCTTT
NA	NA	TRBJ2-1	TRBV7-9	CASSLLGGSYNEQFF	TGTGCCAGCAGCCTGCTCGGAGGCTCCTACAATGAGCAGTTCTTC
NA	NA	TRBJ2-3	TRBV27	CASSSRTSTDTQYF	TGTGCCAGCAGTAGCAGGACTAGCACAGATACGCAGTATTTT
NA	NA	TRBJ2-7	TRBV5-1	CASSSAGTGAGEQYF	TGCGCCAGCAGCTCCGCCGGGACTGGAGCTGGCGAGCAGTACTTC
NA	NA	TRBJ1-1	TRBV5-1	CASSSGWGTDTEAFF	TGCGCCAGCAGCTCCGGATGGGGCACGGACACTGAAGCTTTCTTT
NA	NA	TRBJ1-6	TRBV6-4	CASSAGGAGGSPLHF	TGTGCCAGCAGCGCCGGCGGAGCTGGCGGTTCACCCCTCCACTTT
NA	NA	TRBJ1-2	TRBV6-1	CASSEHRHSNYGYTF	TGTGCCAGCAGTGAGCACAGACATTCTAACTATGGCTACACCTTC
TRBD1	NA	TRBJ1-6	TRBV18	CASLTGKNSPLHF	TGTGCCAGCTTGACAGGGAAGAATTCACCCCTCCACTTT
TRBD1	NA	TRBJ2-3	TRBV11-2	CASSAGQGSDTQYF	TGTGCCAGCAGCGCCGGACAGGGATCAGATACGCAGTATTTT
TRBD1	NA	TRBJ2-3	TRBV28	CASSSTGPDTDTQYF	TGTGCCAGCAGTTCGACAGGGCCGGACACAGATACGCAGTATTTT
TRBD2	NA	TRBJ2-1	TRBV5-1	CASSSLAGNYNEQFF	TGCGCCAGCAGCTCCCTAGCGGGGAATTACAATGAGCAGTTCTTC
NA	NA	TRBJ1-2	TRBV5-1	CASSLAGKQYGYTF	TGCGCCAGCAGCTTGGCCGGGAAGCAGTATGGCTACACCTTC
TRBD2	NA	TRBJ2-1	TRBV7-2	CASSLSGGAYNEQFF	TGTGCCAGCAGCTTAAGCGGGGGGGCCTACAATGAGCAGTTCTTC
TRBD1	NA	TRBJ1-6	TRBV4-2	CASSDRGNSPLHF	TGTGCCAGCAGCGACAGGGGGAATTCACCCCTCCACTTT
NA	NA	TRBJ1-5	TRBV5-1	CASSFLPGGSNQPQHF	TGCGCCAGCAGCTTCCTCCCGGGTGGAAGCAATCAGCCCCAGCATTTT
TRBD1	NA	TRBJ2-5	TRBV28	CASSLWTGGGETQYF	TGTGCCAGCAGTTTATGGACAGGGGGAGGGGAGACCCAGTACTTC
TRBD1	once	TRBJ2-7	TRBV29-1	CSVGQGAYEQYF	TGCAGCGTTGGACAGGGGGCTTACGAGCAGTACTTC
TRBD2	NA	TRBJ2-1	TRBV5-1	CASSFLAGGEQFF	TGCGCCAGCAGCTTTTTAGCGGGAGGGGAGCAGTTCTTC
NA	NA	TRBJ1-3	TRBV7-9	CASSPQGNTIYF	TGTGCCAGCAGCCCCCAGGGAAACACCATATATTTT
TRBD1	NA	TRBJ2-7	TRBV5-1	CASSLRDRGYEQYF	TGCGCCAGCAGCTTGAGGGACAGGGGGTACGAGCAGTACTTC
TRBD2	NA	TRBJ2-1	TRBV4-1	CASSQERLAGYYNEQFF	TGCGCCAGCAGCCAAGAGCGACTAGCGGGATACTACAATGAGCAGTTCTTC
TRBD2	NA	TRBJ2-7	TRBV2	CASRDNPGTSGGSSYEQYF	TGTGCCAGCAGGGATAACCCCGGGACTAGCGGGGGTAGCTCCTACGAGCAGTACTTC
NA	NA	TRBJ1-3	TRBV29-1	CSADRRGGSGSGNTIYF	TGCAGCGCCGACCGCCGTGGGGGCAGCGGCTCTGGAAACACCATATATTTT